These T cell receptor beta chains were read from a single sample in a study of cytomegalovirus exposure and HLA in healthy donors. Sequencing was performed with immunoSEQ multiplex PCR; in TCRdb, only in-frame clones are kept and a portion is missing. The sample records approximately 210,000 clones, 60% to 80% being singletons. The sequencing input was PBMCs. The source of these receptors is a male donor in good health and CMV-seronegative. CDR3s include the opening cysteine and the closing phenylalanine or tryptophan. D genes are given only for firm matches. Part of the rows lack a size; the others show once, few, many or a class for expanded clones.

clone_size: .
j_call: TRBJ2-6
cdr3_length: 18
d_call: .
v_call: TRBV5-5
cdr3_nt: TGTGCCAGCACCTTCAAACCGGACTCCCACTCTGGGGCCAACGTCCTGACTTTC
cdr3_aa: CASTFKPDSHSGANVLTF

clone_size: once
j_call: TRBJ2-2
cdr3_length: 12
d_call: TRBD1
v_call: TRBV30
cdr3_nt: TGTGCCTGGAGCGACAGGGCCGGGGAGCTGTTTTTT
cdr3_aa: CAWSDRAGELFF

clone_size: .
j_call: TRBJ1-1
cdr3_length: 14
d_call: .
v_call: TRBV30
cdr3_nt: TGTGCCTGGAGTTTCGAGGACAGTCAGGGACGAGCTTTCTTT
cdr3_aa: CAWSFEDSQGRAFF

clone_size: .
j_call: TRBJ1-4
cdr3_length: 15
d_call: TRBD1
v_call: TRBV7-9
cdr3_nt: TGTGCCAGCAGCCCCACAGGGGAATCGGGTGAAAAACTGTTTTTT
cdr3_aa: CASSPTGESGEKLFF

clone_size: .
j_call: TRBJ2-2
cdr3_length: 16
d_call: .
v_call: TRBV5-6
cdr3_nt: TGTGCCAGCAGCCGCATCCGCGCGGCCGCTCCCGGGGAGCTGTTTTTT
cdr3_aa: CASSRIRAAAPGELFF

clone_size: few
j_call: TRBJ1-6
cdr3_length: 13
d_call: .
v_call: TRBV29-1
cdr3_nt: TGCAGCGTTGCGACGGGGAGAGATTCACCCCTCCACTTT
cdr3_aa: CSVATGRDSPLHF

clone_size: once
j_call: TRBJ1-4
cdr3_length: 15
d_call: .
v_call: TRBV28
cdr3_nt: TGTGCCAGCAGTTGGACACTATCAACTAATGAAAAACTGTTTTTT
cdr3_aa: CASSWTLSTNEKLFF

clone_size: .
j_call: TRBJ1-6
cdr3_length: 16
d_call: .
v_call: TRBV5-5
cdr3_nt: TGTGCCAGCAGACAGGAGGGCAGCTCCTATAATTCACCCCTCCACTTT
cdr3_aa: CASRQEGSSYNSPLHF

clone_size: few
j_call: TRBJ2-1
cdr3_length: 14
d_call: .
v_call: TRBV9
cdr3_nt: TGTGCCAGCAGCGAGCTCCTAATTCACAATGAGCAGTTCTTC
cdr3_aa: CASSELLIHNEQFF

clone_size: .
j_call: TRBJ1-4
cdr3_length: 13
d_call: .
v_call: TRBV9
cdr3_nt: TGTGCCAGCAGCGCCTCTCCGGGTGAAAAACTGTTTTTT
cdr3_aa: CASSASPGEKLFF

clone_size: .
j_call: TRBJ2-1
cdr3_length: 14
d_call: .
v_call: TRBV28
cdr3_nt: TGTGCCAGCAGTTTCATCTACTCCTACAATGAGCAGTTCTTC
cdr3_aa: CASSFIYSYNEQFF

clone_size: .
j_call: TRBJ2-3
cdr3_length: 13
d_call: .
v_call: TRBV7-3
cdr3_nt: TGTGCCAGCAGCTTCGGGTTCTTAGATACGCAGTATTTT
cdr3_aa: CASSFGFLDTQYF

clone_size: .
j_call: TRBJ1-1
cdr3_length: 12
d_call: .
v_call: TRBV6-5
cdr3_nt: TGTGCCAGCATTGGAGGTAACACTGAAGCTTTCTTT
cdr3_aa: CASIGGNTEAFF

clone_size: few
j_call: TRBJ2-7
cdr3_length: 13
d_call: .
v_call: TRBV6-5
cdr3_nt: TGTGCCAGCAGCGCCAGGGTTCGGATCGAGCAGTACTTC
cdr3_aa: CASSARVRIEQYF

clone_size: .
j_call: TRBJ2-7
cdr3_length: 14
d_call: .
v_call: TRBV5-6
cdr3_nt: TGTGCCAGCAGCCGCTTACAGGCCTGGGACGAGCAGTACTTC
cdr3_aa: CASSRLQAWDEQYF

clone_size: .
j_call: TRBJ1-2
cdr3_length: 13
d_call: TRBD1
v_call: TRBV7-2
cdr3_nt: TGTGCCAGCAGCTTACGGGCAGGGGGTGGCTACACCTTC
cdr3_aa: CASSLRAGGGYTF

clone_size: .
j_call: TRBJ1-1
cdr3_length: 14
d_call: TRBD1
v_call: TRBV28
cdr3_nt: TGTGCCAGCACCGCGCCCGGGACAGGCACTGAAGCTTTCTTT
cdr3_aa: CASTAPGTGTEAFF